Below, 23 T cell receptor beta chains from the same sample are listed, as sequenced in a study of shared clonotypes between healthy human individuals. Assay: immunoSEQ multiplex PCR; the TCRdb copy retains only in-frame clones and omits some. This sample has 850,000 to 1,200,000 clones, with approximately 72% found just once. Sequencing used memory CD4+ T cells sorted from blood. Stated subset: CD45RA-negative fraction. These receptor sequences come from a man aged 18 to 35 in good health.

J is TRBJ1-5 and V is TRBV10-3; D remains unclear. The germline CDR1 and CDR2 sequences are ENHRY and SYGVKD. The CDR3 has 13 amino acids. Trimming removed 2 bases from V and 1 base from J, with 3 bases in between. The CDR3 DNA is TGTGCCATCAGTGAGGTGAGCAATCAGCCCCAGCATTTT. This translates into CAISEVSNQPQHF.

The gene calls are TRBV30 and TRBJ2-7, with TRBD1 matching over 9 bases. V lost 0 bases, J lost 1 base, and 10 bases stayed unmatched. The germline CDR1 and CDR2 sequences are GTSNPN and SVGIG (reference sequence). The CDR3 extends over 17 amino acids. The CDR3 is CAWSVLGGGTGSYEQYF. The CDR3 region has the DNA TGTGCCTGGAGTGTATTAGGTGGGGGGACAGGGTCCTACGAGCAGTACTTC.

This chain joins TRBV13 and TRBJ1-1, with D tentatively TRBD1 (6 bases). Looked up from germline, CDR1 is PRHDT and CDR2 is FYEKMQ (reference sequence). V lost 6 bases and J 6 bases, leaving 11 bases between the germline ends. There are 12 residues in the CDR3. In DNA, the CDR3 is TGTGCCAGCAGGCGGGACAACCCTGAAGCTTTCTTT. Its protein product is CASRRDNPEAFF. Full variable domain (outside the CDR3, taken from reference TRBV13 and TRBJ1-1): AAGVIQSPRHLIKEKRETATLKCYPIPRHDTVYWYQQGPGQDPQFLISFYEKMQSDKGSIPDRFSAQQFSDYHSELNMSSLELGDSALYFCASRRDNPEAFFGQGTRLTVV.

With regard to this clone: A much bigger clone sits one base away, suggesting this may be a read error. At the DNA level, this CDR3 is encoded by other sequences in the same sample as well. The rearrangement uses TRBV6-1 and TRBJ1-6; D remains ambiguous. The CDR3 spans 14 residues. Germline lookup yields CDR1 MNHNS and CDR2 SASEGT. The V and J ends lost 3 bases and 0 bases respectively, with 3 bases between them. The CDR3, as DNA: TGTGCCAGCAGTGAGTACTCCTATAATTCACCCCTCCACTTT. Its protein is CASSEYSYNSPLHF.

This clone was seen more than once but under ten times. The chain joins TRBV9 to TRBJ2-3; 11 nucleotides align to TRBD2. In germline, CDR1 is SGDLS, CDR2 YYNGEE. Trimming took 6 bases from V and 0 from J; bases not matched to a gene: 3. The CDR3 totals 15 residues. The CDR3 DNA reads TGTGCCAGCACCTCTAGCGGGGGGAGCACAGATACGCAGTATTTT. Amino acids: CASTSSGGSTDTQYF.

Comments on this clone: The sample carries other DNA sequences with the same CDR3. The genes are TRBV9 and TRBJ1-1; no definite D call. Germline V gene data show CDR1 as SGDLS and CDR2 as YYNGEE. The V end was cut by 2 bases, the J end by 2 bases, with 7 bases between. There are 13 residues in the CDR3. CDR3 DNA: TGTGCCAGCAGCGTCGCCGCTAACACTGAAGCTTTCTTT. It encodes CASSVAANTEAFF.

As to this clone: The sample contains more than one DNA sequence encoding this CDR3. The chain employs TRBV5-1 and TRBJ2-7, with unresolved D. Deletions cut 0 bases from V and 3 bases from J, with 7 bases between. The CDR3 is 13 amino acids. Germline CDR1 is SGHRS and CDR2 is YFSETQ. The chain's CDR3 is CASSLVADYEQYF. Here the CDR3 DNA reads TGCGCCAGCAGCTTGGTTGCAGACTACGAGCAGTACTTC.

This clone was observed a few times. The chain joins TRBV5-1 to TRBJ1-1; D gene uncertain. V shed 8 bases and J shed 1 base, with 21 bases lying between them. Germline CDR1 and CDR2: SGHRS and YFSETQ. The CDR3 runs to 16 residues. The DNA of the CDR3 is TGCGCCAGTGGGCGCACCGCGTACACTCAGAACACTGAAGCTTTCTTT. Encoded protein: CASGRTAYTQNTEAFF.

V and J are TRBV2 and TRBJ2-7; 9 nucleotides agree with TRBD2. CDR1 and CDR2 (germline): SNHLY, FYNNEI. This CDR3 comprises 13 residues. V lost 6 bases and J lost 6; bases outside the gene matches: 6. This CDR3 is CASSPSGGLEQYF. Here the CDR3 DNA reads TGTGCCAGCAGCCCAAGCGGGGGGCTCGAGCAGTACTTC.

In its sample, this clone was seen a few times. V is TRBV7-9 and J is TRBJ2-1; 9 nucleotides line up with TRBD1. This CDR3 comprises 16 residues. Germline CDR1 and CDR2: SEHNR and FQNEAQ (reference sequence). Unmatched junction bases numbered 5, after V lost 5 bases and J lost 0 bases. CDR3 in DNA: TGTGCCAGCAGCACACAGGGGGCGAGCTCCTACAATGAGCAGTTCTTC. Protein sequence: CASSTQGASSYNEQFF.

The chain's CDR3 is CASSQGLTGVEKLFF. The CDR3 DNA follows: TGCGCCAGCAGCCAAGGACTGACAGGGGTTGAAAAACTGTTTTTT. J is TRBJ1-4 and V is TRBV4-3; TRBD1 aligns across 8 bases. This CDR3 is 15 amino acids long. The germline V gene encodes CDR1 LGHNA and CDR2 YSLEER. After removal of 1 base from V and 7 bases from J, the junction contained 5 bases not matched to a gene.

This clone was observed a few times. The genes are TRBV7-2 and TRBJ1-1; D perhaps matches TRBD1 (6 bases). V lost 5 bases to trimming and J lost 1 base, with 14 bases between them. CDR1 SGHTA and CDR2 FQGNSA come from the germline V gene. The length of the CDR3 is 15 residues. This CDR3 reads CASSPYRVGNTEAFF. The CDR3 coding sequence is TGTGCCAGCAGCCCCTACAGGGTGGGGAACACTGAAGCTTTCTTT.

The chain combines TRBV28 with TRBJ1-1; D call uncertain. Germline V gives CDR1 MDHEN, CDR2 SYDVKM. The CDR3 is made up of 11 amino acids. The CDR3 sequence is CVHRSGTEAFF. CDR3 coding DNA: TGTGTTCACCGGAGCGGGACTGAAGCTTTCTTT.

This clone came up many times. This chain connects TRBV29-1 to TRBJ1-2; 7 nucleotides agree with TRBD1. V lost 5 bases and J lost 8; bases outside the gene matches: 14. The CDR3 runs to 14 residues. The germline V gene has CDR1 SQVTM and CDR2 ANQGSEA. CDR3: CSVNKPGQDRGYTF. In nucleotides, the CDR3 is TGCAGCGTTAACAAACCCGGACAGGACAGAGGCTACACCTTC.

Concerning this clone itself: Other nucleotide sequences in the sample specify the same CDR3. The V and J genes are TRBV18 and TRBJ2-7; 10 nucleotides line up with TRBD1. This CDR3 has 15 amino acids. In germline, CDR1 is KGHSH, CDR2 LQKENI. With 3 bases clipped from V and 2 bases from J, the junction kept 4 bases outside the gene matches. Written as DNA, the CDR3 is TGTGCCAGCTCACCGCCAGGGACAGGGGCCTACGAGCAGTACTTC. It specifies CASSPPGTGAYEQYF.

The V and J genes are TRBV6-6 and TRBJ1-4; no clear D gene. The CDR3 length is 15 residues. Trimming pared 0 bases from V and 3 bases from J, leaving 8 bases between. Germline V CDR1 and CDR2: MNHNY, SVGAGI (reference sequence). The CDR3 nucleotides read TGTGCCAGCAGTTACTCTGGCGGACCTAATGAAAAACTGTTTTTT. It yields the protein CASSYSGGPNEKLFF.

CDR3 DNA sequence: TGCGCCAGCAGCTTGGCAGGGGTATCAGCCCAGTACTTC. It yields the protein CASSLAGVSAQYF. V usage is TRBV5-1 and J usage is TRBJ2-5; D perhaps matches TRBD1 (6 bases). The ends were cut back, 0 bases at V and 9 bases at J, with 12 bases in the middle. The germline CDR1 and CDR2 sequences are SGHRS and YFSETQ. The CDR3 has 13 amino acids.

The chain has TRBV19 and TRBJ1-1; TRBD1 matches at 7 bases. CDR3 length equals 14 residues. In germline, CDR1 is LNHDA, CDR2 SQIVND (reference sequence). Germline trimming cut 9 bases from V and 4 bases from J; bases unmatched to any gene: 11. CDR3: CASTRKAGGTEAFF. CDR3 coding DNA: TGTGCCAGCACAAGAAAAGCAGGGGGCACTGAAGCTTTCTTT.

Remarks on this clone: Other nucleotide sequences in the sample specify the same CDR3. The V gene is TRBV5-6, the J gene TRBJ1-3, with 9 bases that match TRBD1. This CDR3 has 16 residues. Germline V gives CDR1 SGHDT, CDR2 YYEEEE. The J segment lost 0 bases and the V segment lost 2 bases, leaving 3 bases of the junction unmatched. The CDR3 DNA sequence: TGTGCCAGCAGCTTTGGACAGGGGCTCTCTGGAAACACCATATATTTT. As protein: CASSFGQGLSGNTIYF. Looking up the rest from reference TRBV5-6 and TRBJ1-3 gives the full variable domain: DAGVTQSPTHLIKTRGQQVTLRCSPKSGHDTVSWYQQALGQGPQFIFQYYEEEERQRGNFPDRFSGHQFPNYSSELNVNALLLGDSALYLCASSFGQGLSGNTIYFGEGSWLTVV.

This chain joins TRBV6-6 and TRBJ1-2; D possibly corresponds to TRBD1 (6 bases). The V gene's germline CDR1 is MNHNY and CDR2 SVGAGI (reference sequence). The germline V and J ends were trimmed by 0 bases and 8 bases, with 10 bases remaining between them. The CDR3 is made up of 13 amino acids. The CDR3 spells CASSYSQGVGYTF. The CDR3 region has the DNA TGTGCCAGCAGTTACTCACAGGGAGTCGGCTACACCTTC.

This rearrangement joins TRBV6-5 to TRBJ1-2; weak D call: TRBD1 (5 bases). Germline CDR1 is MNHEY and CDR2 is SVGAGI. Trimming took off 7 bases at V and 7 bases at J, with 19 bases between the two ends. The CDR3 sequence is 14 residues long. The CDR3 loop reads CASTPGPGQGGYTF. The CDR3 region has the DNA TGTGCCAGCACTCCAGGGCCCGGACAAGGTGGCTACACCTTC.

This clone was seen only once. V gene TRBV6-1 combines with J gene TRBJ2-4; perhaps D is TRBD1 or TRBD2 (5 bases each). The V gene lost 0 bases and the J gene lost 7 bases, with 22 bases spanning the gap. The germline V gene encodes CDR1 MNHNS and CDR2 SASEGT. CDR3 size: 18 residues. The chain's CDR3 is CASSEAEVGQGRRNIQYF. The CDR3 coding sequence is TGTGCCAGCAGTGAAGCGGAAGTAGGCCAGGGCCGGAGGAACATTCAGTACTTC.

This clone has more than one count but fewer than ten. The gene calls are TRBV30 and TRBJ1-1; TRBD1 is a possible D gene (5 bases). Germline lookup yields CDR1 GTSNPN and CDR2 SVGIG (reference sequence). V was shortened by 1 base and J by 4 bases, with 7 bases between the two germline ends. The CDR3 is 12 residues long. The CDR3 region is CAWSEQGTEAFF. The CDR3 coding sequence is TGTGCCTGGAGTGAGCAGGGCACTGAAGCTTTCTTT.